This T cell receptor (beta chain) was documented in a study of regulatory T cells in long-lasting Graves disease. Findings and limits, study-wide: With approximately 2,500 shared public clonotypes, persistent patients exceeded new patients, who shared about a thousand. With persistent disease, TRBV28, TRBJ1-2 and TRBJ2-5 were the favored segments.

Germline CDR1 LGHNT, CDR2 FRNRAP. Deletions cut 7 bases from V and 4 bases from J, with 8 bases between. The CDR3 length is 12 residues. As to this clonotype: What it recognizes is unknown.

Arm-PCR of CDR3 regions and iRepertoire HTBI primers were used to build TCR beta libraries. TCRdb itself ran the multiplex PCR reads through MiXCR, one entry per CDR3 protein. The sample contains 500,000 or so distinct CDR3 sequences, 16% of which appear only once. Specified time point: newly diagnosed GD, antithyroid drugs for less than 3 months. PBMC-extracted RNA yielded the TCR library. One endocrinology department in Xi'an, China, was where patients came from. These data were also filed under a second study, of T cells in Graves' hyperthyroidism and ophthalmopathy.

The material was peripheral blood mononuclear cells (PBMCs), obtained at new diagnosis, from a patient treated with antithyroid drugs. This receptor was identified in a middle-aged man with Graves disease. V and J are TRBV12-5 and TRBJ2-1; D is ambiguous. CDR3 sequence reads: CASAPSYNEQFF. For the CDR3, the DNA is TGTGCTAGTGCTCCCTCATACAATGAGCAGTTCTTC. Using reference TRBV12-5 and TRBJ2-1 for the parts outside the CDR3, the full variable domain is DARVTQTPRHKVTEMGQEVTMRCQPILGHNTVFWYRQTMMQGLELLAYFRNRAPLDDSGMPKDRFSAEMPDATLATLKIQPSEPRDSAVYFCASAPSYNEQFFGPGTRLTVL.